This T cell receptor beta chain was captured by sequencing in a study of glioma-infiltrating T cells after dendritic cell vaccination (dated by TCRdb to 2016 to 2017). With respect to the entire study: The cohort included approximately 15 glioblastoma patients drawn from Phase I and II dendritic cell vaccination trials, of whom 9 were newly diagnosed and 6 had recurrent disease. Patients received autologous tumor lysate-pulsed dendritic cell vaccination between about 2003 and 2013. In glioblastoma patients vaccinated with dendritic cells, deep sequencing of TCR beta CDR3 regions served to measure tumor-infiltrating lymphocyte content and to compare repertoires between tumor and blood. Each patient was given three intradermal dendritic cell vaccine injections, spaced two weeks apart, in the arm below the axilla. To make the vaccine, monocyte-derived dendritic cells were cultured for seven days with IL-4 and GM-CSF and then pulsed overnight with autologous tumor lysate. Survival after dendritic cell vaccination was correlated with TCR sequencing metrics, including TIL content and tumor-blood repertoire overlap.

From V the trimming removes 0 bases and from J it removes 5 bases, while the gene matches leave 14 bases of the junction unaccounted for. The CDR3 runs 18 amino acids, cysteine and phenylalanine included. CDR3 DNA is the only sequence kept; it has 54 bases, read in frame from the first base. CDR1 is given as LGHNA and CDR2 as YSLEER, both from the germline V gene. Summary of the overall study and its limitations: After dendritic cell vaccination, a higher estimated pretreatment TIL content predicted longer time to progression and longer overall survival. The three-group TCR overlap response model was described as speculative and requiring prospective validation. The cohort was small and heterogeneous, only a few patients had full blood and tumor sets, and even fewer had initial-recurrent tumor pairs. No direct relationship between TCR clonality and survival was found, suggesting a diverse polyclonal response may matter.

Selection of patients required sufficient residual fresh-frozen tumor tissue and over two years of available survival data. An isocitrate dehydrogenase mutation was not carried by any of the glioblastoma patients, although molecular status was otherwise variable. PBMC collection took place before vaccination, two weeks after the third vaccination, and at tumor progression if progression occurred. The Qiagen DNeasy Blood extraction Kit was used to extract genomic DNA. In regard to this clone: Its antigen remains undetermined. Nothing much larger sits one base from this clone, and base qualities are not available.

Using the immunoSEQ assay, TCRB CDR3 regions were amplified from about 1.9 micrograms of genomic DNA, or from all available DNA when less than that was on hand. The multiplex PCR employed 60 forward primers targeting TCR V beta segments and 13 reverse primers targeting J beta segments. To estimate the number of reads per starting template, synthetic control templates were added to each sample at limiting dilution. Reads of 87 bp were generated by sequencing on the Illumina HiSeq System. Per the authors' processing: PCR and sequencing errors were removed by merging closely related sequences with a nearest neighbor algorithm. TCR overlap was defined as the percentage of unique tumor TCR beta sequences that were also found in the peripheral blood of the same patient. Drawn from immuneACCESS, this table holds only the in-frame rearrangements with V and J called that TCRdb kept. Clones are partly lost; checked studies trace under half to an unresolved V gene and leave the rest unexplained. V, J and clone size derive from that table, while D and trimming were established from the DNA sequence. The sample table shows roughly 98,000 clones, and about nine tenths are seen once. The top ten constitute less than 20% of the sample.

This sequence originates from a human donor with glioblastoma. Rearrangement joined TRBV4-3 to TRBJ2-7, with 9 bases matching TRBD1. Sequenced here: blood, sampled before dendritic cell vaccination. The CDR3 has the sequence CASSQDVIPGQGWNEQYF. The DNA sequence is given as TGCGCCAGCAGCCAAGATGTTATCCCGGGACAGGGTTGGAACGAGCAGTACTTC.